This T cell receptor beta chain came from a study of blood T cell repertoires in COVID-19. Across the study: Specimens from acute and convalescent COVID-19 originated in the United States, Italy and Spain.

Those who participated ranged in age from about 18 to 89 years and resided in 20 to 30 US areas. Researchers sorted participants into cohorts using their self-reported clinical history. Germline CDR1 reads LGHNA; CDR2 reads YNFKEQ. The CDR3 is 18 residues long. Trimming left V 0 bases short and J 0 bases short, with 15 bases between. This clone was counted at least ten times. Original handling: Amplification of reference gene primers was used by the study to estimate nucleated cell counts. The repertoire was sequenced with immunoSEQ multiplex PCR; TCRdb's copy has only in-frame clones and lacks some. For V, J and clone size, that table is used; D and trimming come from the DNA. The profile shows fewer than 250,000 clones, around 82% of them singletons.

V usage is TRBV4-2 and J usage is TRBJ1-3; no reliable D call. The sequence was collected from a woman in her forties or fifties with acute COVID-19. Sequenced sample: PBMCs or T cells enriched from blood (not recorded which). CDR3 loop: CASSQEPPTTSSGNTIYF. CDR3 bases: TGTGCCAGCAGCCAAGAGCCCCCAACGACAAGCTCTGGAAACACCATATATTTT.